Below are 10 T cell receptor beta chains sequenced from a single sample in a study of cytomegalovirus exposure and HLA in healthy donors. In the PCR, 60 Vbeta and 13 Jbeta primers were used. Clones were read by immunoSEQ multiplex PCR, and TCRdb kept only the in-frame ones, dropping some. The data contain about 140,000 clones, roughly 72% of them singletons. Material for sequencing was PBMCs. Source of these receptors: a man aged 40-49 years in good health and CMV-seronegative.

Turning to this clone: One end of the junction does not line up with germline, which may come from a read error. The rearrangement uses TRBV6-6 and TRBJ1-5; no definite D call. Germline values: CDR1 MNHNY, CDR2 SVGAGI (reference sequence). The CDR3 has 15 residues. CDR3 region: CASSKGTERDQPQNF. CDR3 coding DNA: TGTGCCAGCAGTAAGGGAACAGAGAGGGATCAGCCCCAGAATTTT.

This clone has a handful of counts. This chain joins TRBV6-5 and TRBJ2-1, with D perhaps TRBD1 (6 bases). The V end was cut by 3 bases, the J end by 8 bases, with 14 bases between. Germline assignment: CDR1 MNHEY and CDR2 SVGAGI. This CDR3 contains 14 residues. This chain's CDR3 is CASSYSGADDEQFF. In DNA, the CDR3 is TGTGCCAGCAGTTATTCAGGGGCGGACGATGAGCAGTTCTTC.

This clone came up a few times. The CDR3 sequence: CASSRGTNTGELFF. CDR3 coding DNA: TGCGCCAGCAGCCGCGGCACGAACACCGGGGAGCTGTTTTTT. The rearrangement links TRBV5-1 to TRBJ2-2; unclear D gene. The V gene lost 4 bases and the J gene lost 0 bases, with 7 bases spanning the gap. Germline CDR1 SGHRS, CDR2 YFSETQ. CDR3 length equals 14 residues.

The chain recombines TRBV7-9 with TRBJ2-7; perhaps TRBD2 as D (5 bases). The CDR3 is 17 amino acids. The V end was cut by 0 bases, the J end by 2 bases, with 17 bases between. In germline, CDR1 is SEHNR, CDR2 FQNEAQ (reference sequence). CDR3 protein: CASSLAWRGPITYEQYF. In DNA form, the CDR3 reads TGTGCCAGCAGCTTAGCGTGGCGAGGGCCGATTACCTACGAGCAGTACTTC.

The rearrangement links TRBV7-9 to TRBJ2-1; TRBD1 agrees at 9 bases. CDR1 SEHNR and CDR2 FQNEAQ come from the germline V gene (reference sequence). The CDR3 is 17 amino acids. V dropped 5 bases and J dropped 4; count of bases not matched to a gene: 12. CDR3: CASSGRAGTGNYNEQFF. The CDR3, as DNA: TGTGCCAGCAGCGGGAGAGCCGGGACAGGGAATTACAATGAGCAGTTCTTC.

This clone has a single count. This chain joins TRBV29-1 and TRBJ1-2, with 9 positions matching TRBD1. The CDR3 is made up of 13 amino acids. Trimming at V came to 6 bases and at J to 4 bases, leaving 6 bases not matched to a gene. Looked up from germline, CDR1 is SQVTM and CDR2 is ANQGSEA. The CDR3 DNA reads TGCAGCGTGATGGGACAGGGTGGCTATGGCTACACCTTC. Amino acids: CSVMGQGGYGYTF.

The chain has TRBV4-1 and TRBJ1-6; unclear D gene. Trimming removed 1 base at V and 6 bases at J, with 13 bases between. Germline loops: CDR1 MGHRA, CDR2 YSYEKL. This CDR3 is 16 amino acids long. CDR3 loop: CASSQARGPLNSPLHF. The DNA of the CDR3 is TGCGCCAGCAGCCAAGCGAGAGGGCCTCTTAATTCACCCCTCCACTTT.

This clone was counted a few times. This chain uses TRBV30 with TRBJ1-4; 8 bases map to TRBD1. J lost 6 bases, V lost 5 bases, and 8 bases had no gene match. The CDR3 contains 14 residues. From germline, CDR1 is GTSNPN and CDR2 SVGIG (reference sequence). The CDR3, as DNA: TGTGCCTGGGCAGGGGGCGAGGGGCATGAAAAACTGTTTTTT. Translating gives CAWAGGEGHEKLFF.

The rearrangement uses TRBV6-5 and TRBJ1-1; 8 nucleotides agree with TRBD1. In germline, CDR1 is MNHEY, CDR2 SVGAGI. Trimming cost V 6 bases and J 1 base; bases outside gene matches: 4. The CDR3 consists of 14 residues. The CDR3 reads CASRLDRGNTEAFF. The CDR3 coding sequence is TGTGCCAGCAGACTAGACAGGGGGAACACTGAAGCTTTCTTT.

This chain joins TRBV7-9 and TRBJ2-7, with 7 bases matching TRBD2. Trimming removed 3 bases from V and 3 bases from J; junction bases left unmatched: 5. This CDR3 is 14 amino acids long. Per the germline V gene, CDR1 is SEHNR and CDR2 is FQNEAQ (reference sequence). CDR3 residues: CASSLTSNRYEQYF. CDR3 sequence (DNA): TGTGCCAGCAGCTTGACTAGCAACCGCTACGAGCAGTACTTC.